A single T cell receptor beta chain is shown here with its context. It has no known antigen specificity. It has no much larger one-base neighbor in the sample; base qualities were not kept. The data were obtained in a study of PD-1 blockade in mismatch repair-deficient tumors (dated 2017 in TCRdb). For the study in its entirety: The trial enrolled more than 85 consecutive patients with under 15 mismatch repair-deficient cancer types between late 2013 and 2016, all previously treated and progressing. Deep sequencing of TCR CDR3 regions was used to track tumor-associated T cell clones in peripheral blood of patients responding to PD-1 blockade.

The library was generated by the immunoSEQ multiplex PCR assay. TCRdb retrieved this table from immuneACCESS and kept in-frame rearrangements only. Not all clones are present; in checked studies, unresolved V genes account for under half, and no reason is known for the remainder. Across this sample there are approximately 16,000 clones, with approximately 81% seen only once. Jointly, the top ten make up 15% to 20% of the sample. The CDR3 covers 16 residues, taking in both the cysteine and the phenylalanine. Of the read, only the CDR3 DNA is kept; its 48 bases are in frame from base 1. In the germline V gene, CDR1 corresponds to MRHNA and CDR2 to SNTAGT. Trimming costs V 6 bases and J 5 bases, and their ends lie 22 bases apart. What the time point label conveys for this sample: peripheral blood before pembrolizumab. For every enrolled patient, mismatch repair deficiency was confirmed by either polymerase chain reaction or immunohistochemistry. TCR sequencing was carried out for three patients who responded to pembrolizumab therapy. The phase II trial prospectively tested pembrolizumab PD-1 blockade in advanced mismatch repair-deficient cancers regardless of tissue of origin. Peripheral blood T cell samples were collected serially, before PD-1 blockade began and at several time points afterward. Blood sampling time points were reported as weeks after the first dose of pembrolizumab.

Study-wide findings and limitations: Tumor-resident clones, often undetectable in blood before treatment, expanded rapidly after pembrolizumab and then contracted, generally before radiologic responses.

The clonotype comes from an adult with mismatch repair-deficient cancer. This chain joins TRBV6-4 to TRBJ2-5; TRBD1 could be the D gene, as 6 bases match. The input for sequencing was PBMCs, taken before pembrolizumab treatment. The CDR3 loop reads CASRPPLTGLWETQYF. The nucleotide sequence reads as follows: TGTGCCAGCAGGCCCCCCCTAACAGGGCTTTGGGAGACCCAGTACTTC.